This entry concerns a single T cell receptor beta chain. What it recognizes is unknown. The PCR ran on 60 Vbeta and 13 Jbeta primers. Clones were read by immunoSEQ multiplex PCR, and TCRdb kept only the in-frame ones, dropping some. Among 210,000 or so clones listed, around 80% were seen once. This sample is drawn from a study of cytomegalovirus exposure and HLA in healthy donors. Whole-study results and caveats: Under in vitro conditions, three CMV-associated chains were confirmed as specific for CMV antigens. As a later analysis revealed, most CMV-associated TCR beta chains appeared HLA-restricted.

The V gene end was trimmed by 1 base and the J gene end by 7 bases; junction bases not matched to a gene: 9. The CDR3 covers 15 residues. Germline V gene sequence: CDR1 SGHTA, CDR2 FQGNSA. The source is an older woman in good health and CMV-seropositive. The sample comprised PBMCs. This chain connects TRBV7-2 to TRBJ1-2; 7 bases are shared with TRBD1. CDR3 protein: CASSLDADRVVGYTF. For the CDR3, the DNA is TGTGCCAGCAGCTTAGACGCAGACAGGGTGGTTGGCTACACCTTC.